The 24 T cell receptor beta chains given below trace back to one sample, sequenced in a study of T cell repertoires in cytomegalovirus infection. TCRdb processed the reads anew with MiXCR; each CDR3 protein has one entry. The table has fewer than 550,000 distinct CDR3 sequences, around 27% seen once. Sequencing input: PBMCs. These receptors were collected from a human donor in good health (CMV status not recorded). Some clones in this sample may be carry-over from other donors' samples.

CDR3 DNA sequence: TGTGCCAGCAGCCCGCCCCAGCATTTT. Amino acids: CASSPPQHF. This sequence joins TRBV28 and TRBJ1-5, with D uncertain. V was clipped by 6 bases and J by 9 bases, with 3 bases between them. This CDR3 is built from 9 residues. Germline V CDR1 and CDR2: MDHEN, SYDVKM.

Only one count was recorded for this clonotype. This rearrangement joins TRBV18 to TRBJ2-5; the D call may be TRBD1 or TRBD2 (5 bases each). CDR3 length: 15 amino acids. V shed 5 bases and J shed 5 bases, with 18 bases lying between them. Germline V gene lookup returns CDR1 KGHSH and CDR2 LQKENI. The CDR3 sequence: CASSSGPSDGETQYF. CDR3 DNA sequence: TGTGCCAGCTCATCGGGACCTTCGGACGGGGAGACCCAGTACTTC.

This clonotype was seen more than once but under ten times. The genes are TRBV14 and TRBJ1-6; D ambiguous. The CDR3 covers 14 residues. Germline CDR1 and CDR2: SGHDN and FVKESK. V lost 2 bases and J 6 bases, leaving 8 bases between the germline ends. The CDR3 DNA reads as TGTGCCAGCAGCCAACTAGGGCTTAATTCACCCCTCCACTTT. Translated: CASSQLGLNSPLHF.

The genes are TRBV5-5 and TRBJ1-2; D gene unclear. Germline V lookup: CDR1 SGHKS, CDR2 YYEKEE (reference sequence). V lost 1 base and J lost 0, with 22 bases in between. The length of the CDR3 is 19 residues. CDR3 in amino acids: CASSLTVFQQSKSNYGYTF. DNA of the CDR3: TGTGCCAGCAGCTTGACCGTTTTCCAACAATCGAAATCTAACTATGGCTACACCTTC.

The chain has TRBV29-1 and TRBJ1-2; D gene ambiguous. The length of the CDR3 is 11 residues. The V end was cut by 4 bases, the J end by 6 bases, with 9 bases between. Germline CDR1 reads SQVTM; CDR2 reads ANQGSEA. The CDR3 DNA is TGCAGCGTTGTCCGGGCTCATGGCTACACCTTC. Amino acid sequence: CSVVRAHGYTF.

This clonotype was observed at least ten times. The chain is built from TRBV7-2 and TRBJ1-6; the D gene is possibly TRBD1 (5 bases). The CDR3 contains 14 residues. Germline V gene data show CDR1 as SGHTA and CDR2 as FQGNSA. V gave up 3 bases and J gave up 10 bases, with 13 bases separating them. The chain's CDR3 is CASSLGGKVSPLHF. Here the CDR3 DNA reads TGTGCCAGCAGCTTGGGGGGGAAGGTCTCACCCCTCCACTTT.

This clonotype was picked up a small number of times. V usage is TRBV6-5 and J usage is TRBJ1-4, with 9 bases matching TRBD1. The V gene end was trimmed by 4 bases and the J gene end by 7 bases; junction bases not matched to a gene: 7. CDR3 size: 15 residues. Per germline, CDR1 MNHEY and CDR2 SVGAGI. DNA for the CDR3: TGTGCCAGCAGTTTCACAGGGGGCAGGAGTGAAAAACTGTTTTTT. Its protein is CASSFTGGRSEKLFF.

The rearrangement links TRBV7-8 to TRBJ2-7; D is possibly TRBD1 (6 bases). The CDR3 is 14 amino acids. Germline V lookup: CDR1 SGHVS, CDR2 FQNEAQ. Trimming left V 2 bases short and J 2 bases short, with 10 bases between. The CDR3 DNA is TGTGCCAGCAGCTTATTAGGGGGAGCCTACGAGCAGTACGTC. Translated: CASSLLGGAYEQYV.

This clonotype was seen repeatedly, ten times or more. The genes are TRBV7-2 and TRBJ2-1; 7 positions match TRBD2. After removal of 2 bases from V and 1 base from J, the junction contained 8 bases not matched to a gene. The CDR3 contains 17 residues. Per the germline V gene, CDR1 is SGHTA and CDR2 is FQGNSA. CDR3 nucleotide sequence: TGTGCCAGCAGCTTACAGCGGGACTGGTTGTCCTACAATGAGCAGTTCTTC. Its protein product is CASSLQRDWLSYNEQFF.

The chain links TRBV7-4 to TRBJ2-7; D is unresolved. Looked up from germline, CDR1 is SGHVT and CDR2 is SQSDAQ. The CDR3 length is 12 residues. Trimming removed 4 bases from V and 0 bases from J, with 4 bases in between. In DNA, the CDR3 is TGTGCCAGCAGCTGGGTCTCCTACGAGCAGTACTTC. It codes for CASSWVSYEQYF. The whole variable domain, remainder taken from reference TRBV7-4 and TRBJ2-7, is GAGVSQSPRYKVAKRGRDVALRCDSISGHVTLYWYRQTLGQGSEVLTYSQSDAQRDKSGRPSGRFSAERPERSVSTLKIQRTEQGDSAVYLCASSWVSYEQYFGPGTRLTVT.

For this clonotype: With a much larger clone just one base away, this may be a read error. The CDR3 sequence: CATSSAGTGGWNTEAFF. The CDR3 coding sequence is TGTGCCACCAGCTCTGCCGGGACAGGGGGCTGGAACACTGAAGCTTTCTTT. The chain couples TRBV7-8 to TRBJ1-1; 12 nucleotides agree with TRBD1. The V gene's germline CDR1 is SGHVS and CDR2 FQNEAQ. The CDR3 extends over 17 amino acids.

The V and J genes are TRBV19 and TRBJ2-1; TRBD1 or TRBD2 may be the D gene (5 bases each). CDR1 and CDR2 from the germline V gene are LNHDA and SQIVND (reference sequence). The CDR3 loop spans 14 amino acids. Between the trimmed V and J ends, which lost 6 bases and 10 bases, there was a span of 19 bases. DNA of the CDR3: TGTGCCAGTAGCCGGGACCGACCCCACGAGGAGCAGTTCTTC. Its protein product is CASSRDRPHEEQFF. Looking up the rest from reference TRBV19 and TRBJ2-1 gives the full variable domain: DGGITQSPKYLFRKEGQNVTLSCEQNLNHDAMYWYRQDPGQGLRLIYYSQIVNDFQKGDIAEGYSVSREKKESFPLTVTSAQKNPTAFYLCASSRDRPHEEQFFGPGTRLTVL.

This clonotype was detected ten times or more. This chain joins TRBV6-2 or TRBV6-3 and TRBJ2-7, with 13 bases identical to TRBD2. Germline lookup yields CDR1 MNHEY and CDR2 SVGEGT. The CDR3 covers 18 residues. J gave up 7 bases and V 0 bases, and 12 bases lay outside the gene matches. The CDR3 sequence is CASSYSSPWTSGRSEQYF. In nucleotides, the CDR3 is TGTGCCAGCAGTTACTCGAGTCCTTGGACTAGCGGGAGAAGTGAGCAGTACTTC.

The chain links TRBV7-6 to TRBJ1-6; D unclear. This CDR3 spans 14 amino acids. V lost 1 base and J 9 bases, leaving 10 bases between the germline ends. Per germline, CDR1 SGHVS and CDR2 FNYEAQ. CDR3 loop: CASSLVGLFSPLHF. The DNA for the CDR3 is TGTGCCAGCAGCTTAGTGGGTCTCTTTTCACCCCTCCACTTT. Combining the CDR3 with reference TRBV7-6 and TRBJ1-6 gives the whole variable domain GAGVSQSPRYKVTKRGQDVALRCDPISGHVSLYWYRQALGQGPEFLTYFNYEAQQDKSGLPNDRFSAERPEGSISTLTIQRTEQRDSAMYRCASSLVGLFSPLHFGNGTRLTVT.

This clonotype came up many times. This chain links TRBV7-2 with TRBJ1-5, with D perhaps matching TRBD1 (6 bases). The germline V and J ends were trimmed by 1 base and 2 bases, with 9 bases remaining between them. Germline V gene lookup returns CDR1 SGHTA and CDR2 FQGNSA. This CDR3 is built from 15 residues. CDR3 sequence reads: CASSLDGGRNQPQHF. DNA of the CDR3: TGTGCCAGCAGCTTAGATGGGGGGCGCAATCAGCCCCAGCATTTT. Full variable domain (rest looked up from reference TRBV7-2 and TRBJ1-5): GAGVSQSPSNKVTEKGKDVELRCDPISGHTALYWYRQSLGQGLEFLIYFQGNSAPDKSGLPSDRFSAERTGGSVSTLTIQRTQQEDSAVYLCASSLDGGRNQPQHFGDGTRLSIL.

In DNA form, the CDR3 reads TGTGCCAGCAGCTCATGGACCGACCAAAGAACCATAGAGACCCAGTACTTC. Its protein product is CASSSWTDQRTIETQYF. This sequence joins TRBV7-6 and TRBJ2-5; unclear D gene. This CDR3 spans 17 amino acids. The V gene's germline CDR1 is SGHVS and CDR2 FNYEAQ. V lost 4 bases to trimming and J lost 4 bases, with 22 bases between them.

This clonotype has a handful of counts. The chain combines TRBV12-3 or TRBV12-4 with TRBJ2-1; unclear D gene. CDR3 length: 14 amino acids. V lost 8 bases, J lost 0 bases, and 11 bases lay in between. The CDR3 loop reads CASHGSSSYNEQFF. CDR3 DNA: TGTGCCAGCCATGGATCGAGCTCCTACAATGAGCAGTTCTTC.

The chain is built from TRBV12-3 or TRBV12-4 and TRBJ2-1, with D maybe TRBD2 (6 bases). There are 14 residues in the CDR3. With 5 bases removed from V and 5 bases from J, the gap between germline ends came to 13 bases. The CDR3 here is CASSPRGLDNEQFF. CDR3 nucleotides: TGTGCCAGCAGTCCCCGGGGGTTAGACAATGAGCAGTTCTTC.

The chain employs TRBV19 and TRBJ2-1, with D perhaps matching TRBD1 (5 bases). CDR1 LNHDA and CDR2 SQIVND come from the germline V gene (reference sequence). V lost 4 bases, J lost 7 bases, and 17 bases lay in between. This CDR3 has 15 amino acids. CDR3 loop: CASSTRQITFNEQFF. In DNA form, the CDR3 reads TGTGCCAGTAGTACCCGACAGATTACCTTTAATGAGCAGTTCTTC.

This clonotype was observed many times. This sequence joins TRBV28 and TRBJ1-5; tentative D call: TRBD1 (6 bases). The CDR3 loop spans 15 amino acids. The V end was cut by 5 bases, the J end by 6 bases, with 17 bases between. The germline V gene encodes CDR1 MDHEN and CDR2 SYDVKM. The CDR3, as DNA: TGTGCCAGCAGTATTATGTCAGGGGCCCGTCAGCCCCAGCATTTT. It is translated as CASSIMSGARQPQHF. Based on the CDR3 plus reference TRBV28 and TRBJ1-5, the full variable domain is DVKVTQSSRYLVKRTGEKVFLECVQDMDHENMFWYRQDPGLGLRLIYFSYDVKMKEKGDIPEGYSVSREKKERFSLILESASTNQTSMYLCASSIMSGARQPQHFGDGTRLSIL.

V usage is TRBV4-3 and J usage is TRBJ1-1; no definite D call. The CDR3 length is 13 residues. Germline V gene sequence: CDR1 LGHNA, CDR2 YSLEER. V dropped 3 bases and J dropped 3 bases, with 8 bases sitting between them. CDR3 in DNA: TGCGCCAGCAGCCAGACGGCTGACACTGAAGCTTTCTTT. Protein product: CASSQTADTEAFF.

This clonotype was counted only a few times. The genes are TRBV28 and TRBJ2-7; 9 nucleotides match TRBD2. Germline V gene data show CDR1 as MDHEN and CDR2 as SYDVKM. CDR3 length: 16 amino acids. The V gene end was trimmed by 5 bases and the J gene end by 2 bases; junction bases not matched to a gene: 10. CDR3 sequence (DNA): TGTGCCAGCAGTCCATCAAGTAGCGGGGGAGCCTACGAGCAGTACTTC. It codes for CASSPSSSGGAYEQYF. The whole variable domain, filled in from reference TRBV28 and TRBJ2-7, reads DVKVTQSSRYLVKRTGEKVFLECVQDMDHENMFWYRQDPGLGLRLIYFSYDVKMKEKGDIPEGYSVSREKKERFSLILESASTNQTSMYLCASSPSSSGGAYEQYFGPGTRLTVT.

This clonotype was seen many times. The chain couples TRBV7-2 to TRBJ2-5; D is uncertain. The CDR3 runs to 14 residues. Germline values: CDR1 SGHTA, CDR2 FQGNSA. Deletions cut 2 bases from V and 1 base from J, with 8 bases between. The CDR3 here is CASSLISTQETQYF. The DNA for the CDR3 is TGTGCCAGCAGCTTAATTAGTACCCAAGAGACCCAGTACTTC.

As regards this clonotype: A read error may produce the germline difference seen at one junction end. The V and J genes are TRBV10-3 and TRBJ2-5, with no clear D. The CDR3 is made up of 13 amino acids. Germline assignment: CDR1 ENHRY and CDR2 SYGVKD. CDR3 sequence: CAIGENLGETQYF. As DNA, the CDR3 is TGTGCCATCGGTGAAAACCTGGGAGAGACCCAGTACTTC.